The clone carrying this TCR beta chain was counted only a few times. The antigen is not known. Trimming left V 2 bases short and J 10 bases short, with 14 bases between. CDR3 length: 14 amino acids. Germline CDR1 MNHEY, CDR2 SMNVEV (reference sequence). Some second doses came at about 4 weeks and others at about 12 weeks; these were pooled. This entry belongs to a study of T cell responses to AZD1222 COVID-19 vaccine. Study-wide points: An increase in Spike-specific TCR breadth and depth was observed after two AZD1222 doses. CD4 TCRs associated with vaccination spanned spike, dominating at 160-218 and 743-854. Seropositive status at baseline applied to only 5 or 6 AZD1222 recipients.

Sequencing used immunoSEQ multiplex PCR; TCRdb keeps in-frame clones, though not all of them. The sample includes about 150,000 clones, approximately 89% of them seen just once. This sequence joins TRBV27 and TRBJ1-4; D is unclear. Sequences were derived from peripheral blood, sampled 28 days after the second AZD1222 dose. This TCR derives from an adult who received the AZD1222 COVID-19 vaccine. CDR3 loop: CASSLPAEGGKLFF. The CDR3 DNA is TGTGCCAGCAGTTTACCGGCGGAGGGTGGAAAACTGTTTTTT.